The 24 T cell receptor beta chains presented below share a single source sample, sequenced in a study of shared clonotypes between healthy human individuals (TCRdb year 2020). Library prep was done by the immunoSEQ multiplex PCR assay. In its TCRdb copy, this immuneACCESS table keeps in-frame sequences only and misses some clones. Where compared with another copy, unresolved V genes explain less than half of these, and the others have no known cause. A total of about 680,000 clones appear in this sample, just over 90% of them only once. Nearly 25% of the sample is in the top ten clones. For the CD8 naive samples, CD45RO-negative cells were positively selected for CCR7, yielding a CD45RA+CCR7+ population from which TemRA cells were excluded. Sequenced sample: naive CD8+ T cells sorted from blood. The intended sense of this specimen's cell subset or site label: CD45RA+CCR7+. Receptors were obtained from a man between 25 and 39 years old in good health.

The chain links TRBV7-8 to TRBJ2-2, with D unresolved. The CDR3 is 14 amino acids. CDR1 SGHVS and CDR2 FQNEAQ come from the germline V gene. Trimming took 3 bases from V and 2 from J, leaving 7 bases between them. The CDR3 loop is CASSFLLNTGELFF. CDR3 DNA: TGTGCCAGCAGCTTCCTCCTAAACACCGGGGAGCTGTTTTTT.

The chain recombines TRBV27 with TRBJ2-7; TRBD2 matches at 10 bases. Germline CDR1 MNHEY, CDR2 SMNVEV (reference sequence). V lost 6 bases, J lost 3 bases, and 8 bases stayed unmatched. The CDR3 length is 15 residues. The CDR3 loop is CASSLTSGDFYEQYF. CDR3 sequence (DNA): TGTGCCAGCAGCCTCACTAGCGGGGACTTCTACGAGCAGTACTTC.

J is TRBJ2-7 and V is TRBV7-9, with 12 bases identical to TRBD2. This CDR3 comprises 15 residues. Germline assignment: CDR1 SEHNR and CDR2 FQNEAQ (reference sequence). The junction had 6 bases not matched to a gene; V was cut back by 5 bases and J by 4 bases. The DNA of the CDR3 is TGTGCCAGCAGCAAGACTAGCGGGAGATCGTACGAGCAGTACTTC. Its translation is CASSKTSGRSYEQYF.

The gene calls are TRBV28 and TRBJ2-5; 7 nucleotides match TRBD1. The V segment lost 6 bases and the J segment 4 bases; nucleotides outside the gene matches: 8. The CDR3 contains 14 residues. Germline CDR1 and CDR2: MDHEN and SYDVKM. The CDR3 DNA reads as TGTGCCAGCAGACCCACAGGGGTAGGAGAGACCCAGTACTTC. It translates to CASRPTGVGETQYF.

The chain recombines TRBV25-1 with TRBJ2-7; TRBD1 matches 8 bases. V shed 0 bases and J 6 bases; nucleotides not matched to a gene: 7. Germline V gene data show CDR1 as MGHDK and CDR2 as SYGVNS. The length of the CDR3 is 15 residues. The CDR3 DNA reads as TGTGCCAGCAGTGAATACCCCCAGGGGGCTGGCGAGCAGTACTTC. Protein sequence: CASSEYPQGAGEQYF.

The rearrangement joins TRBV4-2 to TRBJ2-2; 11 positions agree with TRBD2. This CDR3 contains 16 residues. CDR1 is LGHNA, CDR2 YNFKEQ, per germline. Trimming removed 3 bases from V and 6 bases from J; junction bases left unmatched: 6. CDR3 protein: CASSHELAGAPGELFF. Here the CDR3 DNA reads TGTGCCAGCAGCCACGAACTAGCGGGAGCTCCCGGGGAGCTGTTTTTT.

The rearrangement links TRBV28 to TRBJ1-5; 9 bases match TRBD1. Germline V CDR1 and CDR2: MDHEN, SYDVKM. The CDR3 totals 16 residues. V shed 5 bases, J shed 0 bases, and the junction held 5 bases outside the gene matches. Here the CDR3 reads CASSNRGPYSNQPQHF. CDR3 bases: TGTGCCAGCAGTAACAGGGGGCCGTATAGCAATCAGCCCCAGCATTTT.

This chain uses TRBV7-9 with TRBJ2-3; D is undetermined. The CDR3 runs 16 residues. The V end was cut by 1 base, the J end by 5 bases, with 16 bases between. CDR1 is SEHNR and CDR2 is FQNEAQ in the germline V gene (reference sequence). The CDR3 sequence: CASSLVASSWGDTQYF. The CDR3 DNA reads as TGTGCCAGCAGCTTAGTTGCCAGTTCTTGGGGAGATACGCAGTATTTT.

The chain carries TRBV29-1 and TRBJ1-2; D call uncertain. Trimming left V 3 bases short and J 4 bases short, with 15 bases between. Germline V gene lookup returns CDR1 SQVTM and CDR2 ANQGSEA. CDR3 length: 14 amino acids. The CDR3 protein is CSVEVVADLYGYTF. The CDR3 DNA reads TGCAGCGTTGAGGTGGTGGCAGACCTCTATGGCTACACCTTC.

The count of this clone is one. The rearrangement uses TRBV28 and TRBJ1-3; tentatively, D is TRBD1 (5 bases). Trimming cost V 1 base and J 2 bases, with 12 bases left between them. Germline V CDR1 and CDR2: MDHEN, SYDVKM. The CDR3 is 16 residues long. CDR3: CASSLFAEGPGNTIYF. The CDR3 DNA is TGTGCCAGCAGTTTATTCGCGGAGGGACCTGGAAACACCATATATTTT.

This clone was counted a few times. V is TRBV19 and J is TRBJ1-2, with D perhaps matching TRBD1 (5 bases). This CDR3 spans 14 amino acids. V lost 10 bases and J lost 4, with 19 bases in between. Germline CDR1 reads LNHDA; CDR2 reads SQIVND (reference sequence). As DNA, the CDR3 is TGTGCCACTTCTATCCTCAGAGGGACCTATGGCTACACCTTC. Encoded protein: CATSILRGTYGYTF.

The chain joins TRBV6-5 to TRBJ2-1, with D tentatively TRBD2 (6 bases). Germline V CDR1 and CDR2: MNHEY, SVGAGI. V gave up 5 bases and J gave up 10 bases, with 21 bases separating them. The CDR3 runs to 15 residues. The CDR3 protein is CASSPNPGTSFEQFF. In nucleotides, the CDR3 is TGTGCCAGCAGTCCCAACCCCGGGACTTCTTTCGAGCAGTTCTTC.

This clone has more than one count but fewer than ten. For the CDR3, the DNA is TGTGCCAGCTCAAAAGGCTATCAGCCCCAGCATTTT. The encoded protein is CASSKGYQPQHF. This rearrangement joins TRBV27 to TRBJ1-5; D unclear. The V end lost 8 bases, the J end lost 5 bases, and 10 bases lay between the germline ends. Germline loops: CDR1 MNHEY, CDR2 SMNVEV (reference sequence). The CDR3 is 12 residues long.

Here the CDR3 reads CASSLAGGATDTQYF. In DNA, the CDR3 is TGTGCCAGCAGCTTAGCGGGAGGTGCGACAGATACGCAGTATTTT. The chain uses TRBV7-2 and TRBJ2-3; possible D gene TRBD2, 6 bases. This CDR3 has 15 residues. Trimming stripped 0 bases from V and 3 bases from J, with 10 bases between. The germline V gene encodes CDR1 SGHTA and CDR2 FQGNSA.

This chain connects TRBV25-1 to TRBJ2-1; tentatively, D is TRBD1 or TRBD2 (5 bases each). This CDR3 has 13 residues. V lost 1 base to trimming and J lost 9 bases, with 10 bases between them. The V gene's germline CDR1 is MGHDK and CDR2 SYGVNS. CDR3 loop: CASSESGAGEQFF. The CDR3 DNA sequence: TGTGCCAGCAGTGAATCCGGGGCGGGTGAGCAGTTCTTC.

CDR3: CASSLPPTGPKTVNEKLFF. DNA for the CDR3: TGTGCCAGCAGCCTACCGCCCACAGGGCCCAAAACAGTGAATGAAAAACTGTTTTTT. The chain recombines TRBV7-9 with TRBJ1-4; tentative D call: TRBD1 (6 bases). The CDR3 is 19 residues long. V lost 5 bases to trimming and J lost 5 bases, with 27 bases between them. Germline V gene sequence: CDR1 SEHNR, CDR2 FQNEAQ (reference sequence).

The genes are TRBV5-1 and TRBJ2-7; 11 positions match TRBD1. From germline, CDR1 is SGHRS and CDR2 YFSETQ. This CDR3 is 14 amino acids long. Trimming cost V 0 bases and J 6 bases; bases outside gene matches: 2. The CDR3 loop reads CASSLGDRGFEQYF. The CDR3 DNA sequence: TGCGCCAGCAGCTTGGGGGACAGGGGGTTCGAGCAGTACTTC.

V gene TRBV19 combines with J gene TRBJ2-7; weak D call: TRBD2 (6 bases). The V gene lost 1 base and the J gene lost 7 bases, with 17 bases spanning the gap. The CDR3 extends over 15 amino acids. CDR1 and CDR2 from the germline V gene are LNHDA and SQIVND (reference sequence). In DNA form, the CDR3 reads TGTGCCAGTAGTATAGTTTCGGGAGTCTCGGGGGAGCAGTACTTC. Residues: CASSIVSGVSGEQYF. Full variable domain (rest looked up from reference TRBV19 and TRBJ2-7): DGGITQSPKYLFRKEGQNVTLSCEQNLNHDAMYWYRQDPGQGLRLIYYSQIVNDFQKGDIAEGYSVSREKKESFPLTVTSAQKNPTAFYLCASSIVSGVSGEQYFGPGTRLTVT.

The gene calls are TRBV10-3 and TRBJ2-7; 7 positions agree with TRBD2. Germline CDR1 ENHRY, CDR2 SYGVKD. The CDR3 runs to 15 residues. J lost 4 bases, V lost 5 bases, and 11 bases had no gene match. The CDR3 coding sequence is TGTGCCATCAGTACTTCCGGGACTAAGCTATACGAGCAGTACTTC. Translated, it gives CAISTSGTKLYEQYF.

The genes are TRBV7-8 and TRBJ2-3, with D perhaps matching TRBD2 (5 bases). Trimming cost V 5 bases and J 6 bases, with 9 bases left between them. Germline V CDR1 and CDR2: SGHVS, FQNEAQ. The CDR3 is 12 amino acids. The CDR3 loop is CASSPEGDTQYF. The CDR3, as DNA: TGTGCCAGCAGCCCCGAGGGCGATACGCAGTATTTT.

V is TRBV27 and J is TRBJ1-5, with TRBD1 identical over 9 bases. Per germline, CDR1 MNHEY and CDR2 SMNVEV (reference sequence). Trimming at V came to 5 bases and at J to 16 bases, leaving 12 bases not matched to a gene. The CDR3 sequence is 13 residues long. CDR3 in amino acids: CASSETTGGVKHF. The CDR3 DNA reads TGTGCCAGCAGTGAAACAACAGGGGGCGTAAAACATTTT.

This chain joins TRBV27 and TRBJ2-1; D might be TRBD2 (5 bases). With 3 bases removed from V and 1 base from J, the gap between germline ends came to 10 bases. CDR1 MNHEY and CDR2 SMNVEV come from the germline V gene (reference sequence). CDR3 length: 15 amino acids. The CDR3 DNA reads as TGTGCCAGCAGTTTTGGAGCGGCTTCCTACAATGAGCAGTTCTTC. Its protein product is CASSFGAASYNEQFF.

This chain uses TRBV7-3 with TRBJ2-1; possible D gene TRBD2, 5 bases. The CDR3 consists of 19 residues. The V and J ends lost 1 base and 7 bases respectively, with 26 bases between them. Germline lookup yields CDR1 SGHTA and CDR2 FQGTGA. The CDR3: CASSLNPPSSLAWRNEQFF. CDR3 coding DNA: TGTGCCAGCAGCTTAAACCCCCCCAGTTCGCTAGCCTGGAGGAATGAGCAGTTCTTC.

The CDR3 sequence: CAISEKARGGETQYF. The CDR3 coding sequence is TGTGCCATCAGTGAAAAAGCCCGGGGAGGGGAGACCCAGTACTTC. This chain connects TRBV10-3 to TRBJ2-5; TRBD2 matches 7 bases. The CDR3 has 15 amino acids. V shed 3 bases and J 5 bases; nucleotides not matched to a gene: 9. Looked up from germline, CDR1 is ENHRY and CDR2 is SYGVKD.